The next 9 T cell receptor beta chains were all read from a single sample in a study of vaccination effects on CD4 cells after COVID-19. Data came from immunoSEQ multiplex PCR; TCRdb stores just in-frame clones and leaves some out. The repertoire holds 40,000 to 45,000 clones, less than 85% seen once, with around 3.5% in the top ten. Which antigens these TCRs recognize remains unknown. Researchers isolated CD4+ T cells once approximately eleven days of culture had elapsed. From March to December 2020, the person had a SARS-CoV-2 infection that was confirmed by PCR. Two doses of either BNT162b2 or mRNA-1273 were given to each participant. The sample consisted of CD4+ T cells from PBMCs cultured without peptide, taken after COVID-19 vaccination. These receptors were collected from a human donor who had a prior SARS-CoV-2 infection.

This chain connects TRBV27 to TRBJ1-2; tentative D call: TRBD1 (5 bases). From germline, CDR1 is MNHEY and CDR2 SMNVEV (reference sequence). Trimming removed 6 bases from V and 4 bases from J, with 18 bases in between. The CDR3 is 15 residues long. CDR3 sequence: CASRSPGGGGYGYTF. CDR3 coding DNA: TGTGCCAGCAGATCCCCGGGGGGGGGTGGCTATGGCTACACCTTC.

The rearrangement joins TRBV7-9 to TRBJ2-1; 9 nucleotides align to TRBD1. Trimming cost V 5 bases and J 7 bases; bases outside gene matches: 6. CDR1 and CDR2 (germline): SEHNR, FQNEAQ (reference sequence). CDR3 size: 14 residues. As DNA, the CDR3 is TGTGCCAGCAGCACGGACAGGGGTGGAAATGAGCAGTTCTTC. It is translated as CASSTDRGGNEQFF.

By share, this clone counts as large (0.1 to 1%). This chain links TRBV15 with TRBJ2-2, with 7 bases matching TRBD2. There are 17 residues in the CDR3. The trim removed 4 bases at V and 7 bases at J, leaving 15 bases unmatched. Germline CDR1 reads LNHNV; CDR2 reads YYDKDF (reference sequence). The CDR3 loop reads CATSNLMGGPIRGELFF. The CDR3 bases are TGTGCCACCAGCAACCTTATGGGAGGGCCCATTCGCGGGGAGCTGTTTTTT.

CDR3 residues: CASSGRGREAFF. As DNA, the CDR3 is TGTGCCAGCAGCGGGAGGGGCCGAGAAGCTTTCTTT. V usage is TRBV5-4 and J usage is TRBJ1-1; D is perhaps TRBD1 (5 bases). V was shortened by 4 bases and J by 8 bases, with 12 bases between the two germline ends. Germline values: CDR1 SGHNT, CDR2 YYREEE (reference sequence). This CDR3 is 12 amino acids long.

This sequence joins TRBV15 and TRBJ1-6; the D is unclear. The CDR3 is 14 amino acids. Trimming removed 3 bases from V and 7 bases from J, with 10 bases in between. The V gene's germline CDR1 is LNHNV and CDR2 YYDKDF (reference sequence). The CDR3 nucleotides read TGTGCCACCAGCAGGGGAAATGGAAATTCACCCCTCCACTTT. This gives the protein CATSRGNGNSPLHF.

This rearrangement joins TRBV7-3 to TRBJ1-6; 7 positions match TRBD1. The germline V gene encodes CDR1 SGHTA and CDR2 FQGTGA. The CDR3 runs to 20 residues. The trim removed 4 bases at V and 10 bases at J, leaving 25 bases unmatched. The CDR3 DNA sequence: TGTGCCAGCAGCTCCTTAGACAGGGCTCAGACTCCGGGTTTTTACTCACCCCTCCACTTT. It is translated as CASSSLDRAQTPGFYSPLHF.

The chain couples TRBV5-4 to TRBJ1-2, with D perhaps TRBD1 (5 bases). Germline assignment: CDR1 SGHNT and CDR2 YYREEE (reference sequence). The V gene lost 0 bases and the J gene lost 4 bases, with 10 bases spanning the gap. The CDR3 loop spans 14 amino acids. The CDR3 here is CASSLGGEIYGYTF. Here the CDR3 DNA reads TGTGCCAGCAGCTTGGGAGGGGAAATCTATGGCTACACCTTC.

The chain is built from TRBV5-1 and TRBJ2-1; D unclear. V was trimmed by 4 bases and J by 12 bases, leaving 14 bases between them. The CDR3 loop spans 12 amino acids. Germline CDR1 and CDR2: SGHRS and YFSETQ. The CDR3 region is CASSGVGFWQFF. The CDR3 region has the DNA TGCGCCAGCAGCGGGGTAGGGTTTTGGCAGTTCTTC.

The gene calls are TRBV5-6 and TRBJ2-1; D ambiguous. This CDR3 is 16 amino acids long. V was trimmed by 7 bases and J by 1 base, leaving 18 bases between them. Germline V gene lookup returns CDR1 SGHDT and CDR2 YYEEEE. In DNA form, the CDR3 reads TGTGCCAGCCGTCGACGGCCCTGGTCGTCCTACAATGAGCAGTTCTTC. Translation: CASRRRPWSSYNEQFF.